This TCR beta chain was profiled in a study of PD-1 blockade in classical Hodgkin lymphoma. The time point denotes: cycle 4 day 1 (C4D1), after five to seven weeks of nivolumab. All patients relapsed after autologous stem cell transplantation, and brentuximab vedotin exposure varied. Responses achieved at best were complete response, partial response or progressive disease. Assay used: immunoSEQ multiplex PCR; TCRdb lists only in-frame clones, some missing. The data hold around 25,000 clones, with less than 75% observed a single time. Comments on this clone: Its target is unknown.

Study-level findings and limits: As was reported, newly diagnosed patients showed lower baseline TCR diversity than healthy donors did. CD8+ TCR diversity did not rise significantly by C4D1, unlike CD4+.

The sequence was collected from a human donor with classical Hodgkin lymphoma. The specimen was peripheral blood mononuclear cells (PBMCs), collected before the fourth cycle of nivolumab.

This CDR3 is CASSVIAGTDTQYF. The CDR3 bases are TGTGCCAGCAGCGTAATAGCGGGGACAGATACGCAGTATTTT. The chain recombines TRBV9 with TRBJ2-3; 8 bases fit TRBD2. This CDR3 comprises 14 residues. Germline V gene data show CDR1 as SGDLS and CDR2 as YYNGEE. The V gene end was trimmed by 1 base and the J gene end by 3 bases; junction bases not matched to a gene: 1.